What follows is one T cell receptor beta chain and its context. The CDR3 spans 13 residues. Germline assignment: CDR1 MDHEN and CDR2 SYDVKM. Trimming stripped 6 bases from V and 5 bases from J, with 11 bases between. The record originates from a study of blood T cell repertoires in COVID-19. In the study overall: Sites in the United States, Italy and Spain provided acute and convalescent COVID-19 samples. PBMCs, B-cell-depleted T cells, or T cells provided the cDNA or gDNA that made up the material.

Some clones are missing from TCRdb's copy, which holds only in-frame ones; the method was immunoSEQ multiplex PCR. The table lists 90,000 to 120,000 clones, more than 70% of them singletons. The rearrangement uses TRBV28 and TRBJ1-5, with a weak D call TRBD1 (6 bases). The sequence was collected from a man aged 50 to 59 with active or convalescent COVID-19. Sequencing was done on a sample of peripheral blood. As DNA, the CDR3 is TGTGCCAGCAGCCGACAGGAGGATCAGCCCCAGCATTTT. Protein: CASSRQEDQPQHF. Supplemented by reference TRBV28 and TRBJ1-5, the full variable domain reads DVKVTQSSRYLVKRTGEKVFLECVQDMDHENMFWYRQDPGLGLRLIYFSYDVKMKEKGDIPEGYSVSREKKERFSLILESASTNQTSMYLCASSRQEDQPQHFGDGTRLSIL.